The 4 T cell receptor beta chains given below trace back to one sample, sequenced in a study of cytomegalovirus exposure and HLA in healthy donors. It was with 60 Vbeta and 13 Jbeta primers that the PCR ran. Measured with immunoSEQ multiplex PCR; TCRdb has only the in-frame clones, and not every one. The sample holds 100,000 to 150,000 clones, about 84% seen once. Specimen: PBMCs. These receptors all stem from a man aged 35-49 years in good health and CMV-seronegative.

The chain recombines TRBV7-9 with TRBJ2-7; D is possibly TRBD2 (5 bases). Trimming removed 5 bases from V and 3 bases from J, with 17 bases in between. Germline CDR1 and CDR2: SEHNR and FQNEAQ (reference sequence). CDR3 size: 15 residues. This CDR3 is CASSPEGLGDYEQYF. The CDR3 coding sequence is TGTGCCAGCAGCCCCGAGGGCCTCGGGGACTACGAGCAGTACTTC.

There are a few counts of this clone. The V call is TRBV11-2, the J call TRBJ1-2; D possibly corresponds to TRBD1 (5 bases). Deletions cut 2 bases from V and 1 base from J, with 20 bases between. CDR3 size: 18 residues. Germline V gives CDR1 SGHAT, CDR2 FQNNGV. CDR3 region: CASSLSFRQGRLNYGYTF. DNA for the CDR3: TGTGCCAGCAGCTTATCGTTCCGGCAGGGCCGACTTAACTATGGCTACACCTTC.

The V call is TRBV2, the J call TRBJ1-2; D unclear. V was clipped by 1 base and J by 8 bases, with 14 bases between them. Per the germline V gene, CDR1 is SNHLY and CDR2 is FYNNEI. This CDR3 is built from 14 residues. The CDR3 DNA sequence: TGTGCCAGCAGTGAAGGCTCCCCTAAGAGAGGCTACACCTTC. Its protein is CASSEGSPKRGYTF.

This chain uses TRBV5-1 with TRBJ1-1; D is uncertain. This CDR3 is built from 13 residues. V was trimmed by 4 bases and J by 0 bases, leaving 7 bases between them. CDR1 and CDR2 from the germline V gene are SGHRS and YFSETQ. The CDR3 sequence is CASSPVVNTEAFF. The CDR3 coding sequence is TGCGCCAGCAGCCCCGTAGTGAACACTGAAGCTTTCTTT. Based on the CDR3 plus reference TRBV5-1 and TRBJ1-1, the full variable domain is KAGVTQTPRYLIKTRGQQVTLSCSPISGHRSVSWYQQTPGQGLQFLFEYFSETQRNKGNFPGRFSGRQFSNSRSEMNVSTLELGDSALYLCASSPVVNTEAFFGQGTRLTVV.